This record concerns one T cell receptor beta chain sequence. These data originate in a study of blood T cells in healthy people across ages. J gave up 7 bases and V 8 bases, and 10 bases lay outside the gene matches. Germline V gene lookup returns CDR1 MNHEY and CDR2 SVGAGI. The CDR3 is 13 amino acids. Sample-barcoded 5' priming and a J-beta primer mix drove a second PCR of roughly 6 to 12 cycles. TCRdb re-called the 5' RACE reads with MiXCR, one entry per CDR3 protein. The profile shows roughly 1.6 million distinct CDR3 sequences, about 31% of them singletons. This TCR came from a woman in her twenties or thirties in good health. The sequencing input was blood. J is TRBJ2-7 and V is TRBV6-5; 8 nucleotides line up with TRBD1. The DNA for the CDR3 is TGTGCCAGCGGGAACACAGGGGGGAGGGAGCAGTACTTC. Translating gives CASGNTGGREQYF.